Shown below are 10 T cell receptor beta chains from a single sample sequenced in a study of CD8 T cells in Susac syndrome. Random hexamers primed reverse transcription of roughly 0.5 to 1 ug RNA. TCRdb processed the immunoSEQ multiplex PCR reads anew with MiXCR; each CDR3 protein has one entry. The sample includes more than 200,000 distinct CDR3 sequences, around 93% of them seen just once. Sequenced material: CD4+ T cells from PBMCs. All receptors come from a human donor with Susac syndrome.

This chain joins TRBV12-3 or TRBV12-4 and TRBJ1-1; maybe TRBD1 (5 bases). This CDR3 is built from 13 residues. V was pared by 7 bases and J by 6 bases, with 15 bases between. DNA for the CDR3: TGTGCCAGCACCATAACAGTGGGGGCTGAAGCTTTCTTT. Translating it yields CASTITVGAEAFF.

The chain recombines TRBV6-5 with TRBJ2-1, with 7 nucleotides matching TRBD1. The germline gives CDR1 MNHEY, CDR2 SVGAGI. V lost 4 bases to trimming and J lost 0 bases; unmatched junction nucleotides: 9. This CDR3 region has 17 residues. The CDR3 DNA reads as TGTGCCAGCAGTTTAGGGGAGACAGGGAGCTCCTACAATGAGCAGTTCTTC. Translated, it gives CASSLGETGSSYNEQFF.

The chain uses TRBV7-2 and TRBJ2-1; no definite D call. Germline-derived CDR1 and CDR2 are SGHTA and FQGNSA. The CDR3 length is 13 residues. V lost 5 bases and J lost 6, with 11 bases in between. The DNA of the CDR3 is TGTGCCAGCAGCCTCCCGGTGGCCAATGAGCAGTTCTTC. This codes for CASSLPVANEQFF.

This chain uses TRBV12-3 or TRBV12-4 with TRBJ1-1; D gene ambiguous. CDR3 length equals 13 residues. V was shortened by 3 bases and J by 1 base, with 6 bases between the two germline ends. The CDR3 sequence is CASSLVENTEAFF. The CDR3 DNA follows: TGTGCCAGCAGTTTGGTAGAGAACACTGAAGCTTTCTTT.

The V gene is TRBV5-1, the J gene TRBJ2-1, with D perhaps matching TRBD2 (5 bases). The CDR3 is 12 residues long. V was shortened by 0 bases and J by 9 bases, with 7 bases between the two germline ends. Germline V gene data show CDR1 as SGHRS and CDR2 as YFSETQ. As DNA, the CDR3 is TGCGCCAGCAGCTTGGATGAGGGTGAGCAGTTCTTC. This codes for CASSLDEGEQFF.

This rearrangement joins TRBV28 to TRBJ1-5; the D gene is possibly TRBD1 (5 bases). The CDR3 runs 16 residues. The V and J ends lost 3 bases and 7 bases respectively, with 19 bases between them. CDR1 MDHEN and CDR2 SYDVKM come from the germline V gene. Here the CDR3 DNA reads TGTGCCAGCAGTTTGATTGGGCCCCGAGACAGACAGCCCCAGCATTTT. Protein product: CASSLIGPRDRQPQHF.

V is TRBV24-1 and J is TRBJ2-3; 12 bases line up with TRBD1. This CDR3 region has 19 residues. The germline V gene encodes CDR1 KGHDR and CDR2 SFDVKD. J was trimmed by 1 base and V by 1 base; bases with no gene match: 8. The CDR3: CATSDLRGTGGSGTDTQYF. DNA of the CDR3: TGTGCCACCAGTGATTTAAGGGGGACAGGGGGCAGCGGCACAGATACGCAGTATTTT.

V usage is TRBV5-1 and J usage is TRBJ2-5; no definite D call. This CDR3 is built from 14 residues. Trimming left V 0 bases short and J 4 bases short, with 10 bases between. The germline gives CDR1 SGHRS, CDR2 YFSETQ. DNA for the CDR3: TGCGCCAGCAGCTTGGAGGTTGGGGTAGAGACCCAGTACTTC. This sequence encodes CASSLEVGVETQYF.

The V gene is TRBV11-2, the J gene TRBJ1-1; D not certain. V lost 2 bases and J lost 5, with 15 bases in between. CDR1 is SGHAT, CDR2 FQNNGV, per germline. The CDR3 spans 15 residues. CDR3 protein: CASSLRQTVGTEAFF. CDR3 nucleotides: TGTGCCAGCAGCTTAAGGCAGACTGTAGGTACTGAAGCTTTCTTT.

The rearrangement uses TRBV30 and TRBJ1-1, with 9 nucleotides matching TRBD1. Germline lookup yields CDR1 GTSNPN and CDR2 SVGIG (reference sequence). The V and J ends lost 2 bases and 8 bases, in that order; junction bases with no gene match: 3. CDR3 length: 12 residues. In DNA, the CDR3 is TGTGCCTGGAGTCGGGGACAGGGCGAAGCTTTCTTT. Translated, it gives CAWSRGQGEAFF.